This T cell receptor (beta chain) was identified in a study of Tregs in tolerant kidney transplant recipients. Study results and limitations: Findings come from small patient numbers and require larger validation. Biological reproducibility was not directly addressed, but technical replication error appeared minimal. Tregs expanded with activated donor B cells seemed most donor-specific.

Note on this clone: Its antigen is still unknown.

The data were produced by immunoSEQ multiplex PCR, yet TCRdb's version contains in-frame clones alone and is incomplete. The sample includes about 240,000 clones, roughly 84% of them seen just once. The CDR3 has 15 residues. The germline V gene encodes CDR1 SGHVS and CDR2 FNYEAQ. V shed 5 bases, J shed 1 base, and the junction held 2 bases outside the gene matches. Thawed PBMCs were FACS-sorted into unstimulated CD4+CD25+CD127- regulatory T cells, CD4+CD25- non-regulatory cells, CD4 and CD8 cells. The chain is built from TRBV7-6 and TRBJ2-5; TRBD2 agrees at 12 bases. The clonotype was recovered from a human donor in good health. Sequenced sample: CD4+ T cells from blood. CDR3 residues: CASSPSGGVQETQYF. CDR3 bases: TGTGCCAGCAGCCCTAGCGGGGGGGTCCAAGAGACCCAGTACTTC.